A single sample gave rise to the 30 T cell receptor beta chains below, sequenced in a study of cytomegalovirus exposure and HLA in healthy donors. Using immunoSEQ multiplex PCR, the repertoire was profiled, and TCRdb retains in-frame clones only, with some absent. The top ten clones hold 1.4% to 1.5% of a sample with about 200,000 clones, about 84% of them seen once. The sample consisted of PBMCs. All receptors come from a woman aged 18-29 years in good health and CMV-seronegative.

J is TRBJ1-2 and V is TRBV7-2; no clear D gene. CDR1 and CDR2 (germline): SGHTA, FQGNSA. With 5 bases removed from V and 4 bases from J, the gap between germline ends came to 14 bases. This CDR3 is built from 14 residues. The CDR3 is CASSGNRDSYGYTF. The CDR3 coding sequence is TGTGCCAGCAGCGGAAACAGAGATTCCTATGGCTACACCTTC. Drawing the rest from reference TRBV7-2 and TRBJ1-2, the complete variable domain is GAGVSQSPSNKVTEKGKDVELRCDPISGHTALYWYRQSLGQGLEFLIYFQGNSAPDKSGLPSDRFSAERTGGSVSTLTIQRTQQEDSAVYLCASSGNRDSYGYTFGSGTRLTVV.

V usage is TRBV7-7 and J usage is TRBJ2-2; weak D call: TRBD2 (5 bases). The CDR3 covers 16 residues. Germline loops: CDR1 SSHAT, CDR2 FNYEAQ (reference sequence). Trimming shortened V by 2 bases and J by 0 bases, and 10 bases separated the two germline ends. The CDR3 region is CASSLFPGSNTGELFF. CDR3 nucleotides: TGTGCCAGCAGCTTATTTCCGGGATCGAACACCGGGGAGCTGTTTTTT. Looking up the rest from reference TRBV7-7 and TRBJ2-2 gives the full variable domain: GAGVSQSPRYKVTKRGQDVTLRCDPISSHATLYWYQQALGQGPEFLTYFNYEAQPDKSGLPSDRFSAERPEGSISTLTIQRTEQRDSAMYRCASSLFPGSNTGELFFGEGSRLTVL.

The chain is built from TRBV18 and TRBJ1-1; 7 bases fit TRBD1. Germline V lookup: CDR1 KGHSH, CDR2 LQKENI. J gave up 4 bases and V 3 bases, and 8 bases lay outside the gene matches. The length of the CDR3 is 15 residues. The DNA of the CDR3 is TGTGCCAGCTCACCGGGTACAGGGGTCGGCACTGAAGCTTTCTTT. It specifies CASSPGTGVGTEAFF.

The chain has TRBV19 and TRBJ2-7; possible D gene TRBD1, 5 bases. CDR3 size: 15 residues. Germline lookup yields CDR1 LNHDA and CDR2 SQIVND (reference sequence). V was pared by 0 bases and J by 6 bases, with 15 bases between. The CDR3 sequence: CASSIDPSSDSEQYF. The CDR3 region has the DNA TGTGCCAGTAGTATAGATCCCTCCTCTGACAGCGAGCAGTACTTC.

The genes are TRBV5-1 and TRBJ1-4; 10 positions agree with TRBD1. The CDR3 loop spans 15 amino acids. Germline V CDR1 and CDR2: SGHRS, YFSETQ. V was pared by 6 bases and J by 4 bases, with 6 bases of the junction left unmatched. The CDR3 DNA sequence: TGCGCCAGCATGTTTGGGACAGGGGATAATGAAAAACTGTTTTTT. Its protein product is CASMFGTGDNEKLFF.

The chain has TRBV7-2 and TRBJ1-1, with no clear D. V shed 3 bases and J shed 4 bases, with 9 bases lying between them. Per germline, CDR1 SGHTA and CDR2 FQGNSA. The CDR3 has 13 residues. As DNA, the CDR3 is TGTGCCAGCAGCTTCAAGACTACCACTGAAGCTTTCTTT. Encoded protein: CASSFKTTTEAFF.

The chain joins TRBV2 to TRBJ1-5, with D possibly being TRBD1 (6 bases). There are 14 residues in the CDR3. Germline V gene data show CDR1 as SNHLY and CDR2 as FYNNEI. Trimming took 3 bases from V and 6 from J, leaving 12 bases between them. The CDR3 here is CASSDLQGVQPQHF. CDR3 bases: TGTGCCAGCAGTGACCTACAGGGAGTTCAGCCCCAGCATTTT.

In its sample, this clone was seen a few times. The chain uses TRBV4-2 and TRBJ2-6; 8 nucleotides line up with TRBD2. The germline V gene encodes CDR1 LGHNA and CDR2 YNFKEQ. This CDR3 has 17 residues. Trimming removed 1 base from V and 0 bases from J; junction bases left unmatched: 2. Here the CDR3 reads CASSQAGGSSGANVLTF. The CDR3 nucleotides are TGTGCCAGCAGCCAAGCGGGAGGGAGCTCTGGGGCCAACGTCCTGACTTTC.

The rearrangement uses TRBV27 and TRBJ2-3; D unresolved. The V end lost 7 bases, the J end lost 2 bases, and 10 bases lay between the germline ends. In germline, CDR1 is MNHEY, CDR2 SMNVEV (reference sequence). This CDR3 has 13 residues. The CDR3 here is CASTRVITDTQYF. CDR3 nucleotides: TGTGCCAGCACGAGAGTTATCACAGATACGCAGTATTTT.

The genes are TRBV7-9 and TRBJ2-1; 8 nucleotides line up with TRBD2. V lost 4 bases, J lost 10 bases, and 15 bases stayed unmatched. CDR3 length: 16 amino acids. Per the germline V gene, CDR1 is SEHNR and CDR2 is FQNEAQ (reference sequence). In DNA, the CDR3 is TGTGCCAGCAGCTCAAAACCGGGACTAGGTGTTCGGGAGCAGTTCTTC. Protein sequence: CASSSKPGLGVREQFF.

CDR3 bases: TGCGCCAGCAGCGTTAGCGGGGGATCATACAATGAGCAGTTCTTC. This sequence encodes CASSVSGGSYNEQFF. The chain is built from TRBV5-1 and TRBJ2-1; TRBD2 matches 9 bases. Germline CDR1 reads SGHRS; CDR2 reads YFSETQ. The V and J ends lost 4 bases and 4 bases, in that order; junction bases with no gene match: 6. The CDR3 is 15 residues long.

This chain uses TRBV9 with TRBJ2-3; D is possibly TRBD2 (7 bases). V gave up 3 bases and J gave up 0 bases, with 11 bases separating them. From germline, CDR1 is SGDLS and CDR2 YYNGEE. The CDR3 contains 15 residues. Here the CDR3 DNA reads TGTGCCAGCAGCGAGGGGGGGCGGAGCACAGATACGCAGTATTTT. Translated, it gives CASSEGGRSTDTQYF.

The J gene is TRBJ2-2, the V gene TRBV2; no clear D gene. In germline, CDR1 is SNHLY, CDR2 FYNNEI. The V end was cut by 6 bases, the J end by 4 bases, with 9 bases between. CDR3 length: 13 residues. The CDR3 loop is CASRARFTGELFF. The DNA for the CDR3 is TGTGCCAGCAGGGCTAGGTTCACCGGGGAGCTGTTTTTT.

The rearrangement links TRBV6-6 to TRBJ2-2, with D maybe TRBD1 (5 bases). Germline values: CDR1 MNHNY, CDR2 SVGAGI (reference sequence). The CDR3 length is 14 residues. Trimming removed 7 bases at V and 12 bases at J, with 21 bases between. CDR3 sequence: CASTPEQGTGQLFF. The CDR3 coding sequence is TGTGCCAGCACCCCCGAGCAGGGCACGGGTCAGCTGTTTTTT.

V and J are TRBV18 and TRBJ2-5; D gene ambiguous. The V end was cut by 3 bases, the J end by 1 base, with 9 bases between. CDR1 KGHSH and CDR2 LQKENI come from the germline V gene. The CDR3 has 14 amino acids. The CDR3 protein is CASSPGQVQETQYF. The CDR3 region has the DNA TGTGCCAGCTCACCTGGGCAGGTCCAAGAGACCCAGTACTTC.

The chain links TRBV5-1 to TRBJ2-3, with 7 bases aligning to TRBD2. From germline, CDR1 is SGHRS and CDR2 YFSETQ. With 2 bases clipped from V and 6 bases from J, the junction kept 6 bases outside the gene matches. The CDR3 has 14 residues. CDR3 protein: CASSFQSGKDTQYF. The CDR3 nucleotides read TGCGCCAGCAGCTTTCAGAGCGGGAAGGATACGCAGTATTTT.

The chain employs TRBV5-1 and TRBJ2-1; TRBD2 matches at 9 bases. The V gene's germline CDR1 is SGHRS and CDR2 YFSETQ. The J segment lost 6 bases and the V segment lost 3 bases, leaving 4 bases of the junction unmatched. CDR3 length: 14 residues. CDR3 residues: CASSSGTSSNEQFF. DNA of the CDR3: TGCGCCAGCAGCTCCGGGACTAGCAGCAATGAGCAGTTCTTC.

The genes are TRBV30 and TRBJ2-3; 10 nucleotides line up with TRBD1. CDR1 is GTSNPN, CDR2 SVGIG, per germline (reference sequence). The CDR3 runs to 15 residues. With V trimmed by 4 bases and J by 6 bases, 10 bases remained unmatched. The CDR3 loop is CAWTKGDRGTDTQYF. The DNA of the CDR3 is TGTGCCTGGACGAAGGGGGACAGGGGAACCGATACGCAGTATTTT.

The chain is built from TRBV7-9 and TRBJ2-1, with 8 bases fitting TRBD2. The CDR3 has 16 amino acids. After removal of 0 bases from V and 7 bases from J, the junction contained 8 bases not matched to a gene. Germline values: CDR1 SEHNR, CDR2 FQNEAQ (reference sequence). CDR3 in amino acids: CASSLARGTRYNEQFF. CDR3 coding DNA: TGTGCCAGCAGCTTAGCGCGGGGGACTAGATATAATGAGCAGTTCTTC.

The rearrangement joins TRBV27 to TRBJ2-5; 9 bases match TRBD2. CDR3 length: 15 amino acids. The J segment lost 2 bases and the V segment lost 4 bases, leaving 5 bases of the junction unmatched. The germline V gene has CDR1 MNHEY and CDR2 SMNVEV (reference sequence). In DNA form, the CDR3 reads TGTGCCAGCAGTTCAAGCGGGGGGTCGCAAGAGACCCAGTACTTC. Protein: CASSSSGGSQETQYF.

CDR3 bases: TGTGCCAGCAGCTGGACAGGGGTAGTGGGGGCCAACGTCCTGACTTTC. Protein product: CASSWTGVVGANVLTF. The V gene is TRBV7-2, the J gene TRBJ2-6; the match to TRBD1 covers 9 bases. CDR1 and CDR2 from the germline V gene are SGHTA and FQGNSA. The CDR3 is made up of 16 amino acids. Losses at the gene ends were 4 bases for V and 4 bases for J; bases not matched to a gene: 5. Based on the CDR3 plus reference TRBV7-2 and TRBJ2-6, the full variable domain is GAGVSQSPSNKVTEKGKDVELRCDPISGHTALYWYRQSLGQGLEFLIYFQGNSAPDKSGLPSDRFSAERTGGSVSTLTIQRTQQEDSAVYLCASSWTGVVGANVLTFGAGSRLTVL.

This clone was found once. The genes are TRBV5-4 and TRBJ2-7; 7 nucleotides line up with TRBD1. Germline CDR1 and CDR2: SGHNT and YYREEE (reference sequence). The V segment lost 1 base and the J segment 0 bases; nucleotides outside the gene matches: 7. The CDR3 covers 16 residues. CDR3 bases: TGTGCCAGCAGCTTGTCATCCGGGACAGTCTCCTACGAGCAGTACTTC. It codes for CASSLSSGTVSYEQYF.

The rearrangement links TRBV6-1 to TRBJ1-2; possible D gene TRBD1, 6 bases. V was shortened by 4 bases and J by 4 bases, with 13 bases between the two germline ends. This CDR3 contains 14 residues. Germline lookup yields CDR1 MNHNS and CDR2 SASEGT. CDR3 in amino acids: CASSGPDRTYGYTF. CDR3 DNA sequence: TGTGCCAGCAGTGGCCCCGACAGGACCTATGGCTACACCTTC.

The CDR3 reads CASSNAANYGYTF. The CDR3 bases are TGTGCCAGCAGTAACGCAGCTAACTATGGCTACACCTTC. The chain employs TRBV6-5 and TRBJ1-2; D is ambiguous. This CDR3 contains 13 residues. Trimming cost V 5 bases and J 0 bases, with 7 bases left between them. Germline V gene lookup returns CDR1 MNHEY and CDR2 SVGAGI.

The J gene is TRBJ2-2, the V gene TRBV4-2; the match to TRBD1 covers 9 bases. The CDR3 has 15 residues. Per germline, CDR1 LGHNA and CDR2 YNFKEQ. V shed 3 bases, J shed 5 bases, and the junction held 4 bases outside the gene matches. CDR3 sequence: CASSQRTGVTGELFF. The CDR3 bases are TGTGCCAGCAGCCAGAGGACAGGGGTTACCGGGGAGCTGTTTTTT.

The table lists this clone with a count of one. The V call is TRBV4-2, the J call TRBJ1-2; D possibly corresponds to TRBD1 (5 bases). The germline V gene encodes CDR1 LGHNA and CDR2 YNFKEQ. The CDR3 loop spans 19 amino acids. V lost 0 bases and J lost 3, with 23 bases in between. CDR3 region: CASSQEGGSGLYSDYGYTF. CDR3 in DNA: TGTGCCAGCAGCCAAGAGGGGGGAAGTGGTTTATACTCGGACTATGGCTACACCTTC.

The chain has TRBV9 and TRBJ1-2; 9 bases are a match to TRBD1. Germline V gene sequence: CDR1 SGDLS, CDR2 YYNGEE. Trimming removed 0 bases from V and 8 bases from J; junction bases left unmatched: 11. This CDR3 has 16 residues. The CDR3 region has the DNA TGTGCCAGCAGCGTAGCCCGGGACAGGGAGCTGGCCGGCTACACCTTC. Amino acid sequence: CASSVARDRELAGYTF.

Written as DNA, the CDR3 is TGTGCCAGCAGCACATTTGTGGAGGCTGAAGCTTTCTTT. Protein: CASSTFVEAEAFF. The chain recombines TRBV13 with TRBJ1-1; no clear D gene. From germline, CDR1 is PRHDT and CDR2 FYEKMQ (reference sequence). CDR3 length: 13 residues. V shed 5 bases and J shed 6 bases, with 13 bases lying between them.

The chain uses TRBV5-1 and TRBJ2-1; D perhaps matches TRBD1 (5 bases). The CDR3 has 15 amino acids. V was shortened by 0 bases and J by 8 bases, with 15 bases between the two germline ends. CDR1 is SGHRS and CDR2 is YFSETQ in the germline V gene. The DNA of the CDR3 is TGCGCCAGCAGCTTGGCCTTAGGGGCCAACGATGAGCAGTTCTTC. This translates into CASSLALGANDEQFF.

CDR3 sequence: CAWSLSGVADEQYF. CDR3 bases: TGTGCCTGGAGCCTCTCGGGAGTAGCGGACGAGCAGTACTTC. The genes are TRBV30 and TRBJ2-7, with D perhaps matching TRBD2 (6 bases). Germline CDR1 reads GTSNPN; CDR2 reads SVGIG (reference sequence). CDR3 length: 14 residues. V gave up 3 bases and J gave up 5 bases, with 17 bases separating them.